Below, 21 T cell receptor beta chains from the same sample are listed, as sequenced in a study of early T cells in non-severe SARS-CoV-2 infection. TCRdb reprocessed the 5' RACE reads with MiXCR, giving one entry per CDR3 protein. The table includes tens of thousands of distinct CDR3 sequences, around 15% detected once. The material sequenced was whole blood, taken at baseline. The receptors were gathered from an adult who was a healthcare worker with PCR-confirmed SARS-CoV-2 infection or an uninfected control (not recorded which).

V and J are TRBV29-1 and TRBJ2-3; TRBD2 agrees at 9 bases. This CDR3 contains 15 residues. Germline V CDR1 and CDR2: SQVTM, ANQGSEA. V trimming: 8 bases; J trimming: 5 bases; junction bases outside the gene matches: 14. The CDR3 region has the DNA TGCAGCATCGCCGGGACTAGCCTTTCCGGAGATACGCAGTATTTT. Translation: CSIAGTSLSGDTQYF.

There are a few counts of this clonotype. This rearrangement joins TRBV7-2 to TRBJ1-6, with 8 bases that match TRBD1. The J segment lost 9 bases and the V segment lost 5 bases, leaving 6 bases of the junction unmatched. There are 14 residues in the CDR3. CDR1 SGHTA and CDR2 FQGNSA come from the germline V gene. The DNA for the CDR3 is TGTGCCAGCAGCCCTAGAGACAGGGGTTCACCCCTCCACTTT. The encoded protein is CASSPRDRGSPLHF.

The chain uses TRBV12-3 or TRBV12-4 and TRBJ2-5; 8 bases align to TRBD1. V lost 4 bases, J lost 5 bases, and 6 bases stayed unmatched. The CDR3 runs to 14 residues. CDR3 region: CASSSRTGMETQYF. CDR3 coding DNA: TGTGCCAGCAGTTCCCGGACAGGGATGGAGACCCAGTACTTC.

This clonotype has only a few counts. This rearrangement joins TRBV2 to TRBJ2-3; weak D call: TRBD2 (6 bases). V lost 3 bases and J 2 bases, leaving 12 bases between the germline ends. Germline-derived CDR1 and CDR2 are SNHLY and FYNNEI. CDR3 size: 15 residues. The CDR3 region has the DNA TGTGCCAGCAGTGATTGGGACTCGTCCACAGATACGCAGTATTTT. This encodes CASSDWDSSTDTQYF.

There are many counts of this clonotype. This CDR3 reads CASSPGPTNYGYTF. The CDR3, as DNA: TGTGCCAGCTCACCGGGACCCACAAACTATGGCTACACCTTC. The chain recombines TRBV18 with TRBJ1-2; TRBD1 is a possible D gene (5 bases). The V end was cut by 3 bases, the J end by 2 bases, with 10 bases between. Germline V gene sequence: CDR1 KGHSH, CDR2 LQKENI. This CDR3 has 14 amino acids.

The chain carries TRBV20-1 and TRBJ2-1; 11 nucleotides match TRBD2. The germline CDR1 and CDR2 sequences are DFQATT and SNEGSKA (reference sequence). This CDR3 has 14 residues. The V segment lost 4 bases and the J segment 3 bases; nucleotides outside the gene matches: 2. CDR3 protein: CSAKGLADYNEQFF. The CDR3 bases are TGCAGTGCTAAGGGACTAGCGGACTACAATGAGCAGTTCTTC.

This clonotype occurred a few times. The CDR3 loop is CASSGDKGFAGANVLTF. The CDR3 DNA reads TGTGCCAGCAGTGGGGACAAAGGTTTTGCTGGGGCCAACGTCCTGACTTTC. This sequence joins TRBV2 and TRBJ2-6; a weak D match, TRBD1 (6 bases). The CDR3 is 17 residues long. V lost 4 bases and J 2 bases, leaving 15 bases between the germline ends. Germline V lookup: CDR1 SNHLY, CDR2 FYNNEI.

This chain links TRBV12-3 or TRBV12-4 with TRBJ2-1, with D perhaps TRBD2 (6 bases). V was trimmed by 3 bases and J by 0 bases, leaving 9 bases between them. This CDR3 contains 15 residues. The CDR3 DNA follows: TGTGCCAGCAGTTTTGCGGGACGCTCCTACAATGAGCAGTTCTTC. Its translation: CASSFAGRSYNEQFF.

The sample holds many counts of this clonotype. V gene TRBV28 combines with J gene TRBJ1-5, with no clear D. V was shortened by 6 bases and J by 0 bases, with 9 bases between the two germline ends. This CDR3 is built from 14 residues. Germline CDR1 and CDR2: MDHEN and SYDVKM. The CDR3 bases are TGTGCCAGCAGCGCGGGCGGTAGCAATCAGCCCCAGCATTTT. Protein: CASSAGGSNQPQHF.

The rearrangement uses TRBV29-1 and TRBJ2-5; TRBD2 aligns across 9 bases. This CDR3 region has 15 residues. The germline CDR1 and CDR2 sequences are SQVTM and ANQGSEA. Unmatched junction bases numbered 6, after V lost 1 base and J lost 3 bases. The CDR3 sequence: CSVEGAGGPEETQYF. For the CDR3, the DNA is TGCAGCGTTGAAGGGGCGGGAGGGCCTGAAGAGACCCAGTACTTC.

This clonotype appeared many times. V usage is TRBV5-1 and J usage is TRBJ2-1; D gene unclear. This CDR3 spans 13 amino acids. Germline loops: CDR1 SGHRS, CDR2 YFSETQ. The V end was cut by 4 bases, the J end by 2 bases, with 7 bases between. CDR3 in amino acids: CASSPETYNEQFF. The CDR3 bases are TGCGCCAGCAGCCCCGAAACCTACAATGAGCAGTTCTTC.

This clonotype was recorded at least ten times. The V gene is TRBV20-1, the J gene TRBJ2-3, with 9 bases lining up with TRBD1. V lost 6 bases to trimming and J lost 2 bases; unmatched junction nucleotides: 6. The CDR3 extends over 14 amino acids. CDR1 and CDR2 (germline): DFQATT, SNEGSKA (reference sequence). This CDR3 reads CSADRDRDTDTQYF. CDR3 bases: TGCAGTGCGGACCGGGACAGGGACACAGATACGCAGTATTTT.

This clonotype appeared a few times. The rearrangement uses TRBV7-2 and TRBJ1-2; D is uncertain. CDR1 and CDR2 (germline): SGHTA, FQGNSA. The CDR3 length is 13 residues. Trimming took 1 base from V and 6 from J, leaving 9 bases between them. The CDR3 spells CASSLGLGDGYTF. Here the CDR3 DNA reads TGTGCCAGCAGCTTAGGTTTAGGAGATGGCTACACCTTC.

The gene calls are TRBV29-1 and TRBJ1-4; D may be TRBD1 (5 bases). The ends were cut back, 6 bases at V and 3 bases at J, with 8 bases in the middle. Per the germline V gene, CDR1 is SQVTM and CDR2 is ANQGSEA. This CDR3 is 12 amino acids long. The CDR3 here is CSVWGANEKLFF. CDR3 coding DNA: TGCAGCGTCTGGGGGGCTAATGAAAAACTGTTTTTT.

This clonotype occurred a few times. The chain combines TRBV28 with TRBJ2-1, with D hard to call. CDR1 is MDHEN and CDR2 is SYDVKM in the germline V gene. The CDR3 has 13 amino acids. Trimming pared 3 bases from V and 7 bases from J, leaving 10 bases between. This CDR3 is CASSLPSRNEQFF. CDR3 in DNA: TGTGCCAGCAGTTTGCCCTCTAGGAATGAGCAGTTCTTC.

V is TRBV6-1 and J is TRBJ2-3; possibly TRBD1 for D (6 bases). Germline loops: CDR1 MNHNS, CDR2 SASEGT. This CDR3 region has 15 residues. V was pared by 4 bases and J by 2 bases, with 13 bases between. This chain's CDR3 is CASSAMQGPTDTQYF. CDR3 DNA sequence: TGTGCCAGCAGTGCCATGCAGGGGCCCACAGATACGCAGTATTTT.

This clonotype came up many times. V gene TRBV20-1 combines with J gene TRBJ2-1, with TRBD2 matching 7 bases. This CDR3 region has 16 residues. V shed 0 bases and J 4 bases; nucleotides not matched to a gene: 9. Germline CDR1 and CDR2: DFQATT and SNEGSKA (reference sequence). CDR3 sequence reads: CSARDQASGLYNEQFF. CDR3 sequence (DNA): TGCAGTGCTAGAGACCAAGCTAGCGGACTGTACAATGAGCAGTTCTTC.

The V gene is TRBV20-1, the J gene TRBJ2-5, with D perhaps TRBD1 or TRBD2 (5 bases each). V lost 4 bases, J lost 5 bases, and 14 bases lay in between. The CDR3 totals 13 residues. In germline, CDR1 is DFQATT, CDR2 SNEGSKA (reference sequence). CDR3 loop: CSATPHWGETQYF. CDR3 DNA: TGCAGTGCTACCCCCCACTGGGGGGAGACCCAGTACTTC.

The chain carries TRBV6-5 and TRBJ2-3; no clear D. The germline V gene has CDR1 MNHEY and CDR2 SVGAGI. The germline V and J ends were trimmed by 6 bases and 2 bases, with 18 bases remaining between them. The CDR3 contains 16 residues. CDR3 residues: CASSRASLRVTDTQYF. DNA for the CDR3: TGTGCCAGCAGCCGAGCCTCCTTAAGGGTCACAGATACGCAGTATTTT.

This clonotype is a singleton in its sample. V gene TRBV11-2 combines with J gene TRBJ2-1; 8 bases map to TRBD1. CDR1 is SGHAT, CDR2 FQNNGV, per germline. CDR3 length equals 14 residues. V gave up 7 bases and J gave up 8 bases; unmatched junction bases: 10. CDR3 region: CASTAGQVKDEQFF. CDR3 DNA: TGTGCCAGCACCGCGGGACAGGTAAAGGATGAGCAGTTCTTC. Complete variable domain (other parts from reference TRBV11-2 and TRBJ2-1): EAGVAQSPRYKIIEKRQSVAFWCNPISGHATLYWYQQILGQGPKLLIQFQNNGVVDDSQLPKDRFSAERLKGVDSTLKIQPAKLEDSAVYLCASTAGQVKDEQFFGPGTRLTVL.

There are many counts of this clonotype. The gene calls are TRBV28 and TRBJ2-2; possibly TRBD2 for D (5 bases). Germline lookup yields CDR1 MDHEN and CDR2 SYDVKM. This CDR3 spans 14 amino acids. The V and J ends lost 3 bases and 8 bases respectively, with 13 bases between them. CDR3 nucleotides: TGTGCCAGCAGTTTGAGCGGACGGACGGGGGAGCTGTTTTTT. Encoded protein: CASSLSGRTGELFF.